The entry below describes one T cell receptor beta chain. Its antigen remains unidentified. The CDR3 sequence is 14 residues long. Trimming took 6 bases from V and 0 from J; bases not matched to a gene: 5. Looked up from germline, CDR1 is SQVTM and CDR2 is ANQGSEA. PCR amplification relied on 60 Vbeta primers (plus 13 Jbeta primers). Source study methods: Later, an analysis found 80 million or so unique TCR beta chains, and around 12 million of these were shared. Libraries were prepared by immunoSEQ multiplex PCR; TCRdb keeps only in-frame clonotypes and omits some of them. V, J and clone size are taken as reported in that table, and D and trimming were inferred from the DNA itself. The sample holds over 65,000 clones, approximately 78% seen once. The sample is drawn from a study of cytomegalovirus exposure and HLA in healthy donors. Study-wide points: Reported performance of the classifier showed diagnosis of cytomegalovirus status with high specificity and sensitivity. In vitro testing confirmed a few CMV-associated chains as specific for CMV antigens.

Healthy bone marrow donors made up the donor group. The source is a middle-aged man in good health and CMV-seronegative. Sequenced sample: PBMCs. The chain joins TRBV29-1 to TRBJ2-7, with 10 bases that match TRBD2. In nucleotides, the CDR3 is TGCAGCGTAAAGCGGGGGGGCAGCTCCTACGAGCAGTACTTC. It codes for CSVKRGGSSYEQYF.